These T cell receptor beta chains were read from a single sample in a study of PD-L1 blockade in urothelial cancer. Using immunoSEQ multiplex PCR, the repertoire was profiled, and TCRdb retains in-frame clones only, with some absent. Of about 51,000 clones detected, approximately 83% appear once; the ten largest clones hold more than 15%. The sample consisted of PBMCs, taken around atezolizumab (anti-PD-L1) treatment. These receptors were collected from a man aged 55-75 years with urothelial cancer. CDR3s include the opening cysteine and the closing phenylalanine or tryptophan. The D gene is left open where the match is weak. The size field is filled for only some rows; it gives once, few, many or a size class.

abundance	len	j_gene	v_gene	d_gene	CDR3nt	CDR3aa
.	12	TRBJ1-1	TRBV5-4	.	TGTGCCAGCAGCCTTTTGAACACTGAAGCTTTCTTT	CASSLLNTEAFF
.	17	TRBJ2-1	TRBV7-3	TRBD2	TGTGCCAGCAGCCGAACCGCGGGGGGGGCCCCCTACAATGAGCAGTTCTTC	CASSRTAGGAPYNEQFF
once	16	TRBJ2-7	TRBV7-2	TRBD2	TGTGCCAGCAGTTATCTAGCGGGGGCCATCTCCTACGAGCAGTACTTC	CASSYLAGAISYEQYF
.	13	TRBJ2-7	TRBV18	.	TGTGCCAGCTCACCGGGCAACCTCTACGAGCAGTACTTC	CASSPGNLYEQYF
.	18	TRBJ1-2	TRBV7-2	.	TGTGCCAGCAGCTTAGCCGGACAGATTATAGGGGGGGACTATGGCTACACCTTC	CASSLAGQIIGGDYGYTF
few	14	TRBJ1-1	TRBV7-2	.	TGTGCCAGCAGCCCTCGGGGGGAATACAGGGAAGCTTTCTTT	CASSPRGEYREAFF
.	15	TRBJ2-7	TRBV11-2	TRBD2	TGTGCCAGCAGCTTAGATCTAGCGGGTTTTTATGAGCAGTACTTC	CASSLDLAGFYEQYF
few	13	TRBJ2-7	TRBV28	TRBD2	TGTGCCAGCAGCTCACCATGGGGGCGGGAGGACCTATTC	CASSSPWGREDLF
.	16	TRBJ2-1	TRBV7-7	TRBD2	TGTGCTAGCAGCTCAACACTAGCGGGAACTTCCAATGAGCAGTTCTTC	CASSSTLAGTSNEQFF
.	15	TRBJ2-5	TRBV7-2	TRBD1	TGTGCCAGCAGCTACTCCGGGACAGGGCAAGAGACCCAGTACTTC	CASSYSGTGQETQYF
.	18	TRBJ1-2	TRBV5-4	TRBD1	TGTGCCAGCAGCCGTTCTTACGTCGGGACAGGGGGCAACTATGGCTACACCTTC	CASSRSYVGTGGNYGYTF
.	13	TRBJ1-2	TRBV19	TRBD1	TGTGCCAGTACCAAGACAGGGGACTATGGCTACACCTTC	CASTKTGDYGYTF
.	14	TRBJ1-1	TRBV19	.	TGTGCCAGTAGTATTATTTTGGCAGACGGCGGAGCTTTCTTT	CASSIILADGGAFF
.	16	TRBJ1-4	TRBV30	TRBD1	TGTGCCTGGAGTCAACCACAGGGACAGGGTGATGAAAAACTGTTTTTT	CAWSQPQGQGDEKLFF
.	14	TRBJ2-1	TRBV30	.	TGTGCCTCCTCCAAATCCCGGGCCTACAATGAGCAGTTCTTC	CASSKSRAYNEQFF
.	13	TRBJ2-1	TRBV9	TRBD1	TGTGCCAGCAGCGGTACAGGGGGCAATGAGCAGTTCTTC	CASSGTGGNEQFF
.	15	TRBJ2-7	TRBV28	.	TGTGCCAGCAGCAACACCGCCCTCGGCGGCTACGAGCAGTACTTC	CASSNTALGGYEQYF
.	16	TRBJ2-3	TRBV7-2	.	TGTGCCAGCAGCCCAAGGCTAGCGTTCACTTCGGATACGCAGTATTTT	CASSPRLAFTSDTQYF
.	13	TRBJ2-3	TRBV11-3	TRBD2	TGTGCCAGCAGCCGGGACTACACAGATACGCAGTATTTT	CASSRDYTDTQYF
.	13	TRBJ2-5	TRBV7-8	.	TGTGCCAGCAGCTTAGGTATTCAGGAGACCCAGTACTTC	CASSLGIQETQYF
.	16	TRBJ2-6	TRBV1	.	TGCACCAGCAGCCAAGGGGGACAGGGGGGGGCCAACGTCCTGACTTTC	CTSSQGGQGGANVLTF
.	13	TRBJ2-7	TRBV5-1	.	TGCGCCAGCAGCTTGGCCACGGCCTACGAGCAGTACTTC	CASSLATAYEQYF
.	14	TRBJ2-5	TRBV2	.	TGTGCCAGCAGTGAAATGGTGGGAGTGGAGACCCAGTACTTC	CASSEMVGVETQYF
.	13	TRBJ1-3	TRBV11-2	.	TGTGCCAGCAGCCCAGGGTACGGAAACACCATATATTTT	CASSPGYGNTIYF
.	13	TRBJ2-1	TRBV7-9	.	TGTGCCAGCAGCGGACGGGGTTACAATGAGCAGTTCTTC	CASSGRGYNEQFF